This T cell receptor beta chain stems from a study of neurological immune-mediated disorders. This clonotype was picked up many times. The CDR3 is 14 residues long. Trimming took 5 bases from V and 1 from J, leaving 11 bases between them. CDR1 SGHTA and CDR2 FQGNSA come from the germline V gene. TCRdb fed the 5' RACE reads into MiXCR, producing one record per CDR3 protein. The table shows some 95,000 distinct CDR3 sequences, with around 3.3% occurring only once. The sample consisted of PBMCs. The genes are TRBV7-2 and TRBJ1-2; D unresolved. The sequence came from a woman aged 18-29 years with multiple sclerosis. CDR3 in DNA: TGTGCCAGCAGCCCAACAAGGAGTAACTATGGCTACACCTTC. Its protein is CASSPTRSNYGYTF.